These 13 T cell receptor beta chains share one sample of origin, sequenced in a study of blood T cell repertoires in COVID-19. Repertoires were generated with immunoSEQ multiplex PCR, while TCRdb's copy carries only in-frame clones and drops some. Of 200,000 to 300,000 clones in the sample, just under 85% were seen once. The sequenced sample consisted of peripheral blood. These receptors all stem from a middle-aged man with acute or convalescent COVID-19.

The gene calls are TRBV30 and TRBJ1-6; tentative D call: TRBD1 (6 bases). The V and J ends lost 1 base and 7 bases respectively, with 11 bases between them. The CDR3 is 14 amino acids. The germline V gene encodes CDR1 GTSNPN and CDR2 SVGIG (reference sequence). The CDR3 sequence: CAWSGWTENSPLHF. CDR3 sequence (DNA): TGTGCCTGGAGTGGGTGGACAGAGAATTCACCCCTCCACTTT.

This clone has only one observation. The chain links TRBV12-5 to TRBJ1-1; D is unresolved. Germline V gene sequence: CDR1 LGHNT, CDR2 FRNRAP. This CDR3 has 11 amino acids. V was shortened by 7 bases and J by 4 bases, with 7 bases between the two germline ends. The CDR3 loop is CASASFTEAFF. The CDR3 DNA follows: TGTGCTAGTGCCTCCTTCACTGAAGCTTTCTTT.

The rearrangement links TRBV18 to TRBJ2-7, with a weak D call TRBD2 (6 bases). The V end was cut by 3 bases, the J end by 4 bases, with 16 bases between. The CDR3 length is 15 residues. Germline V gene sequence: CDR1 KGHSH, CDR2 LQKENI. The CDR3 DNA sequence: TGTGCCAGCTCACCGGAGGGCGGGGAACATTACGAGCAGTACTTC. Translation gives CASSPEGGEHYEQYF.

J is TRBJ1-2 and V is TRBV5-1; perhaps TRBD1 as D (5 bases). The CDR3 contains 13 residues. The germline V gene encodes CDR1 SGHRS and CDR2 YFSETQ. V was trimmed by 0 bases and J by 2 bases, leaving 5 bases between them. The CDR3, as DNA: TGCGCCAGCAGCTTGGACAGGAACTATGGCTACACCTTC. This translates into CASSLDRNYGYTF.

This sequence joins TRBV5-1 and TRBJ1-4; no definite D call. Germline V gene lookup returns CDR1 SGHRS and CDR2 YFSETQ. The CDR3 consists of 13 residues. V lost 6 bases and J lost 7, with 13 bases in between. CDR3 residues: CASNDVAGEKLFF. The CDR3 DNA reads as TGCGCCAGCAACGACGTTGCGGGTGAAAAACTGTTTTTT.

The sample holds one count of this clone. This chain joins TRBV19 and TRBJ2-1; the match to TRBD2 covers 7 bases. The germline gives CDR1 LNHDA, CDR2 SQIVND (reference sequence). The CDR3 covers 17 residues. V lost 1 base to trimming and J lost 7 bases; unmatched junction nucleotides: 13. The CDR3, as DNA: TGTGCCAGTAGTATAGTGTACTCTAGCGGTTCCCAAAATGAGCAGTTCTTC. Its translation is CASSIVYSSGSQNEQFF.

The CDR3 DNA follows: TGTGCCAGCAGCCAAGATTGGCAGGGTTGGAACACCGGGGAGCTGTTTTTT. Protein sequence: CASSQDWQGWNTGELFF. The genes are TRBV14 and TRBJ2-2; D is possibly TRBD1 (5 bases). The CDR3 totals 17 residues. V was cut by 0 bases and J by 1 base, with 12 bases left in between. Germline lookup yields CDR1 SGHDN and CDR2 FVKESK.

The chain has TRBV6-5 and TRBJ2-3; D call uncertain. Germline V gene data show CDR1 as MNHEY and CDR2 as SVGAGI. The CDR3 contains 13 residues. Trimming took 2 bases from V and 2 from J, leaving 5 bases between them. CDR3 amino acids: CASSYQFTDTQYF. DNA of the CDR3: TGTGCCAGCAGTTACCAATTCACAGATACGCAGTATTTT.

The rearrangement joins TRBV4-1 to TRBJ2-1; 12 positions match TRBD2. V trimming: 1 base; J trimming: 7 bases; junction bases outside the gene matches: 2. The germline CDR1 and CDR2 sequences are MGHRA and YSYEKL. This CDR3 has 15 amino acids. The CDR3, as DNA: TGCGCCAGCAGCCAAGCGCTAGCGGGAGGGAATGAGCAGTTCTTC. Amino acids: CASSQALAGGNEQFF.

The rearrangement uses TRBV28 and TRBJ1-2, with D hard to call. CDR3 size: 13 residues. V lost 2 bases to trimming and J lost 3 bases, with 7 bases between them. In germline, CDR1 is MDHEN, CDR2 SYDVKM. The CDR3 region has the DNA TGTGCCAGCAGTTTACTTGAGGACTATGGCTACACCTTC. Encoded protein: CASSLLEDYGYTF.

The chain carries TRBV11-2 and TRBJ1-3; D unclear. CDR3 length equals 14 residues. Trimming took off 4 bases at V and 0 bases at J, with 7 bases between the two ends. Germline V gives CDR1 SGHAT, CDR2 FQNNGV. CDR3 nucleotides: TGTGCCAGCAGCTATCCCAGCTCTGGAAACACCATATATTTT. This translates into CASSYPSSGNTIYF.

The J gene is TRBJ2-1, the V gene TRBV5-4, with 9 bases identical to TRBD2. Trimming removed 3 bases from V and 4 bases from J; junction bases left unmatched: 8. Germline V gene sequence: CDR1 SGHNT, CDR2 YYREEE (reference sequence). CDR3 length equals 16 residues. The CDR3 spells CASSYLAGVGYNEQFF. CDR3 bases: TGTGCCAGCAGCTACTTAGCGGGAGTCGGGTACAATGAGCAGTTCTTC.

The rearrangement uses TRBV7-8 and TRBJ1-6, with no clear D. V lost 1 base and J lost 8, with 9 bases in between. The CDR3 contains 14 residues. CDR1 and CDR2 (germline): SGHVS, FQNEAQ. CDR3 sequence reads: CASSLGRSYSPLHF. The CDR3, as DNA: TGTGCCAGCAGCTTAGGCAGGTCCTATTCACCCCTCCACTTT.